Listed below are T cell receptor beta chains from one sample, sequenced in a study of cytomegalovirus exposure and HLA in healthy donors. Profiling relied on immunoSEQ multiplex PCR, and the TCRdb table lists in-frame clones only, not all of them. The sample contains about 120,000 clones, over 60% of which appear only once. Sequences were obtained from PBMCs. These receptors all come from a man aged 25-45 years in good health and CMV-seropositive. The CDR3 runs from the conserved cysteine through the conserved F or W. A D gene is named only where the DNA matches it firmly. Where a row states a size, it is once, few, many or the class of an expanded clone; other rows omit it.

D,J,size,V,CDR3,DNA
TRBD2,TRBJ2-7,NA,TRBV9,CASSVGLAGDREQYF,TGTGCCAGCAGCGTCGGACTAGCGGGAGATCGAGAGCAGTACTTC
TRBD2,TRBJ2-1,NA,TRBV15,CATSRPPYSGRAGNEQFF,TGTGCCACCAGCAGGCCTCCTTATAGCGGGAGGGCTGGCAATGAGCAGTTCTTC
TRBD2,TRBJ2-4,few,TRBV4-1,CASSQNPSGGADSQYF,TGCGCCAGCAGCCAAAATCCAAGCGGGGGGGCTGACAGTCAGTACTTC
NA,TRBJ2-5,NA,TRBV7-2,CASSLSSLETQYF,TGTGCCAGCAGCTTATCTAGCTTGGAGACCCAGTACTTC
NA,TRBJ2-1,NA,TRBV20-1,CSASSLYEQFF,TGCAGTGCTAGCTCACTTTATGAGCAGTTCTTC
TRBD1,TRBJ2-5,once,TRBV7-9,CATLPGTGGKETQYF,TGTGCCACACTACCCGGGACAGGGGGTAAGGAGACCCAGTACTTC
NA,TRBJ1-5,NA,TRBV27,CASSPGYSNQPQHF,TGTGCCAGCAGTCCAGGGTATAGCAATCAGCCCCAGCATTTT
TRBD2,TRBJ2-7,NA,TRBV19,CASSITGGMSYEQYF,TGTGCCAGTAGTATAACGGGGGGGATGTCCTACGAGCAGTACTTC
TRBD2,TRBJ2-7,NA,TRBV7-9,CASSSRTRGHHEQYF,TGTGCCAGCAGCTCTCGGACTAGGGGTCATCACGAGCAGTACTTC
NA,TRBJ2-6,few,TRBV4-3,CASSQDLGAGANVLTF,TGCGCCAGCAGCCAAGATTTGGGCGCTGGGGCCAACGTCCTGACTTTC
NA,TRBJ1-6,NA,TRBV9,CASSDNTGTTNSPLHF,TGTGCCAGCAGCGATAATACCGGGACAACCAATTCACCCCTCCACTTT
NA,TRBJ1-1,NA,TRBV5-8,CASSLELAGATEAFF,TGTGCCAGCAGCTTGGAACTGGCGGGGGCGACTGAAGCTTTCTTT
NA,TRBJ1-5,NA,TRBV7-2,CASSFLQGPQPQHF,TGTGCCAGCAGCTTCCTACAGGGCCCTCAGCCCCAGCATTTT
TRBD2,TRBJ2-1,NA,TRBV7-3,CASSLVAGGPYEQFF,TGTGCCAGCAGCTTAGTGGCGGGAGGGCCCTATGAGCAGTTCTTC
NA,TRBJ2-1,NA,TRBV29-1,CSVPSGGRSYNEQFF,TGCAGCGTGCCCAGCGGAGGGAGGTCCTACAATGAGCAGTTCTTC
NA,TRBJ2-3,NA,TRBV5-4,CASSPNSHGRTDTQYF,TGTGCCAGCAGCCCGAATAGCCACGGAAGAACAGATACGCAGTATTTT
TRBD1,TRBJ1-1,NA,TRBV28,CASSSIFQSYRGVRTEAFF,TGTGCCAGCAGTTCAATCTTCCAAAGTTACAGGGGGGTGCGCACTGAAGCTTTCTTT
NA,TRBJ2-1,NA,TRBV18,CASSDLRFSSYNEQFF,TGTGCCAGCTCAGATCTTCGCTTCAGCTCCTACAATGAGCAGTTCTTC